Presented here are 21 T cell receptor beta chains from one specimen sequenced in a study of shared clonotypes between healthy human individuals. The data were produced by immunoSEQ multiplex PCR, yet TCRdb's version contains in-frame clones alone and is incomplete. The sample lists about 450,000 clones, about 80% occurring once. Source material: PBMCs. All receptors derive from a woman between 35 and 50 years old in good health. Some clones in this sample may be carry-over from other donors' samples.

The chain couples TRBV11-2 to TRBJ2-1, with no clear D. The CDR3 spans 16 residues. V lost 4 bases and J lost 1, with 14 bases in between. CDR1 and CDR2 (germline): SGHAT, FQNNGV. The DNA of the CDR3 is TGTGCCAGCAGCTCCGGGCGAACACTTTCCTACAATGAGCAGTTCTTC. As protein: CASSSGRTLSYNEQFF.

V usage is TRBV19 and J usage is TRBJ1-3; 7 nucleotides agree with TRBD1. Trimming at V came to 10 bases and at J to 0 bases, leaving 6 bases not matched to a gene. The CDR3 runs 14 residues. Germline CDR1 reads LNHDA; CDR2 reads SQIVND (reference sequence). In nucleotides, the CDR3 is TGTGCCACAAAGGACAGGTACTCTGGAAACACCATATATTTT. Protein sequence: CATKDRYSGNTIYF.

The CDR3 sequence is CASSLGQGGRWGYTF. The CDR3 coding sequence is TGTGCCAGCAGCTTGGGGCAGGGTGGGCGTTGGGGCTACACCTTC. The chain employs TRBV4-2 and TRBJ1-2, with a tentative D call TRBD1 (5 bases). The CDR3 length is 15 residues. Germline V CDR1 and CDR2: LGHNA, YNFKEQ. The V and J ends lost 5 bases and 8 bases respectively, with 21 bases between them.

The table lists this clone with many counts. The V gene is TRBV29-1, the J gene TRBJ2-4; D is undetermined. Germline values: CDR1 SQVTM, CDR2 ANQGSEA. The CDR3 covers 14 residues. The germline V and J ends were trimmed by 2 bases and 2 bases, with 10 bases remaining between them. CDR3 in DNA: TGCAGCGTTGAAAGTGAATGGCCCAAAAACATTCAGTACTTC. This codes for CSVESEWPKNIQYF. Full variable domain (outside the CDR3, taken from reference TRBV29-1 and TRBJ2-4): SAVISQKPSRDICQRGTSLTIQCQVDSQVTMMFWYRQQPGQSLTLIATANQGSEATYESGFVIDKFPISRPNLTFSTLTVSNMSPEDSSIYLCSVESEWPKNIQYFGAGTRLSVL.

The rearrangement joins TRBV27 to TRBJ1-5; TRBD1 aligns across 8 bases. This CDR3 is built from 16 residues. Germline loops: CDR1 MNHEY, CDR2 SMNVEV (reference sequence). Losses at the gene ends were 5 bases for V and 3 bases for J; bases not matched to a gene: 9. The CDR3 DNA reads as TGTGCCAGCAGTCCGGCCTTCAGGGGGCTCAATCAGCCCCAGCATTTT. Translated, it gives CASSPAFRGLNQPQHF.

Concerning this clone: A much larger clone is a single base away; this may be a read error. The sample carries other DNA sequences with the same CDR3. The chain uses TRBV5-1 and TRBJ2-3; D is uncertain. CDR3 length: 12 amino acids. V was clipped by 4 bases and J by 0 bases, with 3 bases between them. Germline V CDR1 and CDR2: SGHRS, YFSETQ. CDR3 residues: CASSPSTDTQYF. The CDR3 DNA follows: TGCGCCAGCAGCCCTAGCACAGATACGCAGTATTTT.

This clone was seen a few times. The genes are TRBV7-8 and TRBJ2-5; 8 bases are shared with TRBD1. CDR3 length equals 16 residues. V lost 0 bases and J lost 5; bases outside the gene matches: 8. Germline-derived CDR1 and CDR2 are SGHVS and FQNEAQ. The CDR3 loop is CASSLAAGGAGETQYF. The CDR3 coding sequence is TGTGCCAGCAGCTTAGCTGCAGGGGGCGCGGGGGAGACCCAGTACTTC. The full variable domain, with the rest looked up from reference TRBV7-8 and TRBJ2-5, is GAGVSQSPRYKVAKRGQDVALRCDPISGHVSLFWYQQALGQGPEFLTYFQNEAQLDKSGLPSDRFFAERPEGSVSTLKIQRTQQEDSAVYLCASSLAAGGAGETQYFGPGTRLLVL.

The chain uses TRBV6-6 and TRBJ2-1; D is perhaps TRBD2 (5 bases). V was cut by 0 bases and J by 6 bases, with 9 bases left in between. This CDR3 comprises 14 residues. Germline loops: CDR1 MNHNY, CDR2 SVGAGI (reference sequence). CDR3 amino acids: CASSYSIGVNEQFF. The DNA for the CDR3 is TGTGCCAGCAGTTACTCGATCGGGGTCAATGAGCAGTTCTTC.

V usage is TRBV30 and J usage is TRBJ2-6; no firm D call. The CDR3 sequence is 15 residues long. V was pared by 3 bases and J by 1 base, with 10 bases between. Looked up from germline, CDR1 is GTSNPN and CDR2 is SVGIG (reference sequence). CDR3 bases: TGTGCCTGGAGGGCGACATTGTCTGGGGCCAACGTCCTGACTTTC. Translating gives CAWRATLSGANVLTF. The complete variable domain, with remaining parts taken from reference TRBV30 and TRBJ2-6, reads SQTIHQWPATLVQPVGSPLSLECTVEGTSNPNLYWYRQAAGRGLQLLFYSVGIGQISSEVPQNLSASRPQDRQFILSSKKLLLSDSGFYLCAWRATLSGANVLTFGAGSRLTVL.

The CDR3 loop reads CASSSIGQGIGTF. The CDR3 DNA follows: TGTGCCAGCAGCTCCATAGGACAGGGGATCGGTACCTTC. The genes are TRBV7-9 and TRBJ1-2, with 9 bases fitting TRBD1. Germline V gives CDR1 SEHNR, CDR2 FQNEAQ (reference sequence). This CDR3 contains 13 residues. Trimming cost V 4 bases and J 14 bases; bases outside gene matches: 11.

The V gene is TRBV6-1, the J gene TRBJ2-7, with D maybe TRBD2 (6 bases). Trimming took 6 bases from V and 2 from J, leaving 14 bases between them. The germline V gene encodes CDR1 MNHNS and CDR2 SASEGT. The CDR3 contains 14 residues. The CDR3 coding sequence is TGTGCCAGCAGGACGACCGGAGGGACCTACGAGCAGTACTTC. This sequence encodes CASRTTGGTYEQYF.

This clone was seen more than once but under ten times. The chain combines TRBV6-1 with TRBJ2-2; D is unclear. V was shortened by 0 bases and J by 2 bases, with 4 bases between the two germline ends. This CDR3 region has 14 residues. CDR1 and CDR2 (germline): MNHNS, SASEGT. The chain's CDR3 is CASSEAYNTGELFF. For the CDR3, the DNA is TGTGCCAGCAGTGAAGCGTATAACACCGGGGAGCTGTTTTTT.

This rearrangement joins TRBV18 to TRBJ2-6; 8 nucleotides agree with TRBD1. V gave up 4 bases and J gave up 0 bases; unmatched junction bases: 8. This CDR3 region has 18 residues. Germline loops: CDR1 KGHSH, CDR2 LQKENI. The DNA for the CDR3 is TGTGCCAGCTCACGACCGACAGGGGAACTCTCTGGGGCCAACGTCCTGACTTTC. Translated, it gives CASSRPTGELSGANVLTF.

This clone has a single count. Written as DNA, the CDR3 is TGTGCCATCAGTGATCTGTTATATACGCAGTATTTT. Its translation is CAISDLLYTQYF. The V call is TRBV10-3, the J call TRBJ2-3; no clear D. CDR1 and CDR2 (germline): ENHRY, SYGVKD. The CDR3 totals 12 residues. Trimming took 3 bases from V and 7 from J, leaving 8 bases between them.

This chain links TRBV5-1 with TRBJ2-1, with D hard to call. There are 13 residues in the CDR3. Trimming removed 5 bases at V and 3 bases at J, with 9 bases between. CDR1 is SGHRS, CDR2 YFSETQ, per germline. CDR3 nucleotides: TGCGCCAGCAGTGGGCAGCTCTACAATGAGCAGTTCTTC. It codes for CASSGQLYNEQFF.

The J gene is TRBJ2-7, the V gene TRBV7-9; D not certain. Trimming removed 5 bases from V and 3 bases from J, with 8 bases in between. This CDR3 spans 12 amino acids. Germline CDR1 SEHNR, CDR2 FQNEAQ (reference sequence). In DNA, the CDR3 is TGTGCCAGCAGCCAAAAGAACTACGAGCAGTACTTC. This codes for CASSQKNYEQYF.

This clone was counted a few times. The V call is TRBV2, the J call TRBJ2-1; D not certain. This CDR3 is 15 amino acids long. Trimming took 7 bases from V and 9 from J, leaving 22 bases between them. CDR1 and CDR2 from the germline V gene are SNHLY and FYNNEI. CDR3 loop: CASTEVGYLGGEQFF. The DNA for the CDR3 is TGTGCCAGCACCGAAGTAGGGTACTTAGGCGGTGAGCAGTTCTTC. Complete variable domain (other parts from reference TRBV2 and TRBJ2-1): EPEVTQTPSHQVTQMGQEVILRCVPISNHLYFYWYRQILGQKVEFLVSFYNNEISEKSEIFDDQFSVERPDGSNFTLKIRSTKLEDSAMYFCASTEVGYLGGEQFFGPGTRLTVL.

The chain carries TRBV29-1 and TRBJ2-5, with TRBD2 matching over 9 bases. The CDR3 extends over 14 amino acids. Trimming at V came to 4 bases and at J to 9 bases, leaving 12 bases not matched to a gene. Germline V lookup: CDR1 SQVTM, CDR2 ANQGSEA. As DNA, the CDR3 is TGCAGCGTTGTGGGTACTAGCGGGCTAGGGGCCCAGTACTTC. This sequence encodes CSVVGTSGLGAQYF.

V and J are TRBV30 and TRBJ2-2, with TRBD1 as a possible D gene (6 bases). This CDR3 region has 15 residues. The germline V gene has CDR1 GTSNPN and CDR2 SVGIG (reference sequence). Trimming stripped 7 bases from V and 1 base from J, with 16 bases between. This chain's CDR3 is CASQARGWNTGELFF. The CDR3 DNA reads as TGTGCCTCCCAAGCCAGGGGATGGAACACCGGGGAGCTGTTTTTT.

The CDR3: CASSLWTSASLPGELFF. In DNA, the CDR3 is TGTGCCAGCAGCCTTTGGACTAGCGCCTCCCTACCCGGGGAGCTGTTTTTT. The rearrangement joins TRBV7-9 to TRBJ2-2; 9 bases fit TRBD2. The J segment lost 6 bases and the V segment lost 5 bases, leaving 13 bases of the junction unmatched. This CDR3 is 17 amino acids long. The germline V gene encodes CDR1 SEHNR and CDR2 FQNEAQ (reference sequence).

The chain is built from TRBV29-1 and TRBJ2-1, with a tentative D call TRBD2 (5 bases). Germline-derived CDR1 and CDR2 are SQVTM and ANQGSEA. Trimming left V 5 bases short and J 6 bases short, with 17 bases between. The CDR3 runs 14 residues. DNA for the CDR3: TGCAGCGTTTATAGCAGGAGGTCAGGCAATGAGCAGTTCTTC. Its protein product is CSVYSRRSGNEQFF.